This passage covers 30 T cell receptor beta chains from one sample sequenced in a study of regulatory T cells in long-lasting Graves disease. The authors built TCR beta libraries using iRepertoire HTBI primers and Arm-PCR of CDR3 regions. In TCRdb, the multiplex PCR reads were re-called with MiXCR into one record per CDR3 protein. In the table there are about 300,000 distinct CDR3 sequences, roughly 18% of which are singletons. The time point here: newly diagnosed GD, antithyroid drugs for less than 3 months. There was RNA extracted from PBMCs, and the TCR library was made from it. This specimen was peripheral blood mononuclear cells (PBMCs), taken at new diagnosis, from a patient treated with antithyroid drugs. The receptor set was obtained from a female donor with Graves disease.

As concerns this clonotype: This is likely an artifact of a read error, given a far larger clone one base away. The chain links TRBV12-3 or TRBV12-4 to TRBJ2-3; 7 bases map to TRBD2. The J call could be wrong; TRBJ2-1 is a better fit for the DNA end. CDR3 size: 15 residues. The CDR3 DNA sequence: TGTGCCAGCAGTTCGGGGACTATCGGGAGAAGTCGGCAGTTCTTC. Amino acids: CASSSGTIGRSRQFF.

This clonotype was found many times. The V and J genes are TRBV11-2 and TRBJ2-2; 9 nucleotides align to TRBD1. The CDR3 runs to 13 residues. Trimming removed 6 bases from V and 6 bases from J; junction bases left unmatched: 2. Looked up from germline, CDR1 is SGHAT and CDR2 is FQNNGV. The CDR3: CASRTGGAGELFF. The DNA of the CDR3 is TGTGCCAGCAGGACAGGGGGGGCCGGGGAGCTGTTTTTT.

This clonotype was seen a few times. The chain is built from TRBV28 and TRBJ2-7, with TRBD1 matching 7 bases. Germline loops: CDR1 MDHEN, CDR2 SYDVKM. CDR3 length: 12 amino acids. V was pared by 6 bases and J by 7 bases, with 6 bases of the junction left unmatched. Here the CDR3 reads CASSTQGWEQYF. CDR3 bases: TGTGCCAGCAGCACACAGGGGTGGGAGCAGTACTTC.

Of note for this clonotype: Possible read error: a much larger clone is one base away. This CDR3 is missing its conserved last phenylalanine or tryptophan, likely due to a read error. The V call is TRBV29-1, the J call TRBJ2-5; the D call may be TRBD1 or TRBD2 (7 bases each). TRBJ2-1 matches the DNA end more closely, so the J call is doubtful. The CDR3 is made up of 12 amino acids. Germline V gene sequence: CDR1 SQVTM, CDR2 ANQGSEA. The CDR3 here is CSVQQGGNEQFL. CDR3 DNA: TGCAGCGTTCAGCAGGGGGGGAATGAGCAGTTCCTC.

This clonotype was detected ten times or more. V usage is TRBV7-8 and J usage is TRBJ2-7, with 7 bases matching TRBD1. Losses at the gene ends were 4 bases for V and 3 bases for J; bases not matched to a gene: 12. This CDR3 spans 16 amino acids. CDR1 and CDR2 from the germline V gene are SGHVS and FQNEAQ. CDR3 sequence: CASSSPPETGSYEQYF. CDR3 coding DNA: TGTGCCAGCAGCTCACCACCAGAGACAGGGAGCTACGAGCAGTACTTC.

Many counts were recorded for this clonotype. Written as DNA, the CDR3 is TGTGCCAGCACCTTAGTTTCTAGGAATTCACCCCTCCACTTT. The encoded protein is CASTLVSRNSPLHF. The rearrangement uses TRBV28 and TRBJ1-6; D gene ambiguous. This CDR3 has 14 residues. V shed 7 bases and J shed 7 bases, with 14 bases lying between them. In germline, CDR1 is MDHEN, CDR2 SYDVKM.

Ten or more counts support this clonotype. This rearrangement joins TRBV11-3 to TRBJ2-3, with D perhaps TRBD2 (5 bases). This CDR3 has 17 amino acids. Trimming removed 1 base at V and 2 bases at J, with 16 bases between. Per germline, CDR1 SGHNT and CDR2 YENEEA. The CDR3 loop reads CASSLVEGRAHTDTQYF. Here the CDR3 DNA reads TGTGCCAGCAGCTTAGTTGAGGGAAGGGCACACACAGATACGCAGTATTTT.

The genes are TRBV11-3 and TRBJ2-1; 12 bases map to TRBD2. Germline values: CDR1 SGHNT, CDR2 YENEEA. Trimming took 4 bases from V and 6 from J; bases not matched to a gene: 10. The CDR3 is 17 amino acids. CDR3 DNA: TGTGCCAGCAGCTCAAGGTCTAGCGGGAGGGCCCCCAATGAGCAGTTCTTC. Protein product: CASSSRSSGRAPNEQFF.

This clonotype occurred many times. This rearrangement joins TRBV10-3 to TRBJ1-2; D unclear. CDR1 ENHRY and CDR2 SYGVKD come from the germline V gene. Between the trimmed V and J ends, which lost 0 bases and 6 bases, there was a span of 14 bases. The CDR3 length is 15 residues. CDR3 bases: TGTGCCATCAGTGAGTCTGGACTCTCTTCCAATGGCTACACCTTC. Its protein is CAISESGLSSNGYTF.

There are many counts of this clonotype. The chain recombines TRBV2 with TRBJ2-3; TRBD1 might be the D (6 bases). Between the trimmed V and J ends, which lost 5 bases and 1 base, there was a span of 19 bases. The CDR3 length is 17 residues. Germline V lookup: CDR1 SNHLY, CDR2 FYNNEI. The CDR3 DNA is TGTGCCAGCAGTCCATTACCGACAGGCAGGGGCACAGATACGCAGTATTTT. Translated, it gives CASSPLPTGRGTDTQYF. The full variable domain, its missing parts supplied by reference TRBV2 and TRBJ2-3, is EPEVTQTPSHQVTQMGQEVILRCVPISNHLYFYWYRQILGQKVEFLVSFYNNEISEKSEIFDDQFSVERPDGSNFTLKIRSTKLEDSAMYFCASSPLPTGRGTDTQYFGPGTRLTVL.

This clonotype was observed at least ten times. The gene calls are TRBV18 and TRBJ1-1; D gene ambiguous. Trimming shortened V by 4 bases and J by 0 bases, and 9 bases separated the two germline ends. The CDR3 length is 14 residues. Germline lookup yields CDR1 KGHSH and CDR2 LQKENI. This CDR3 is CASSLPGLNTEAFF. Written as DNA, the CDR3 is TGTGCCAGCTCACTGCCCGGCCTGAACACTGAAGCTTTCTTT.

Many counts were recorded for this clonotype. The chain combines TRBV7-2 with TRBJ1-5; D is possibly TRBD1 (6 bases). Germline CDR1 SGHTA, CDR2 FQGNSA. Trimming cost V 5 bases and J 0 bases, with 8 bases left between them. The CDR3 covers 14 residues. The CDR3 sequence: CASSTGYSNQPQHF. CDR3 DNA: TGTGCCAGCAGCACAGGGTATAGCAATCAGCCCCAGCATTTT.

Many counts were recorded for this clonotype. The chain couples TRBV24-1 to TRBJ2-7; D is possibly TRBD1 (5 bases). In germline, CDR1 is KGHDR, CDR2 SFDVKD. Trimming shortened V by 5 bases and J by 5 bases, and 12 bases separated the two germline ends. The CDR3 spans 13 residues. In DNA, the CDR3 is TGTGCCACCAGTGGAGTCAGGGTCAACGAGCAGTACTTC. Protein sequence: CATSGVRVNEQYF.

In its sample, this clonotype was seen once. The CDR3 carries no conserved terminal phenylalanine or tryptophan, so it likely arises from a read error. This chain connects TRBV28 to TRBJ1-1, with D perhaps matching TRBD1 (5 bases). The CDR3 loop spans 12 amino acids. The germline CDR1 and CDR2 sequences are MDHEN and SYDVKM. V lost 3 bases to trimming and J lost 11 bases, with 13 bases between them. The CDR3 DNA sequence: TGTGCCAGCAGTTTTGGGGGAAATCTGGCTTTCTCT. Residues: CASSFGGNLAFS.

A word on this clonotype: The conserved phenylalanine or tryptophan is not found at the CDR3 terminus, so this likely reflects a read error. The limits of the CDR3 on the DNA are not certain, so only TCRdb's listed CDR3 is given. The rearrangement joins TRBV3-1 to TRBJ2-2; TRBD1, the table's D call, lacks a check against the DNA. CDR1 and CDR2 from the germline V gene are LGHDT and YNNKEL (reference sequence). From its first to its last residue, the CDR3 has 13 amino acids. CDR3 region: CASSLGRSGERFV.

Many counts were recorded for this clonotype. The rearrangement uses TRBV6-4 and TRBJ2-7; 7 nucleotides align to TRBD1. V was clipped by 6 bases and J by 3 bases; unmatched bases: 5. CDR1 is MRHNA and CDR2 is SNTAGT in the germline V gene. The CDR3 spans 13 residues. DNA of the CDR3: TGTGCCAGCAGCGACAGGGCTAACTACGAGCAGTACTTC. It yields the protein CASSDRANYEQYF.

This clonotype occurred many times. The chain carries TRBV7-2 and TRBJ1-5; D remains unclear. V dropped 1 base and J dropped 5 bases, with 6 bases sitting between them. The CDR3 runs 13 residues. Germline CDR1 SGHTA, CDR2 FQGNSA. CDR3 bases: TGTGCCAGCAGCTTAGGTACTGATCAGCCCCAGCATTTT. Amino acid sequence: CASSLGTDQPQHF.

Ten or more counts support this clonotype. The rearrangement uses TRBV19 and TRBJ1-5, with D perhaps matching TRBD1 (5 bases). The CDR3 extends over 14 amino acids. The germline V gene encodes CDR1 LNHDA and CDR2 SQIVND (reference sequence). Trimming cost V 3 bases and J 6 bases, with 12 bases left between them. The CDR3 bases are TGTGCCAGTAGTATCAATCAGGGACCTCAGCCCCAGCATTTT. Translated, it gives CASSINQGPQPQHF.

This chain joins TRBV11-2 and TRBJ2-3, with TRBD2 matching 10 bases. J gave up 0 bases and V 5 bases, and 2 bases lay outside the gene matches. Germline CDR1 is SGHAT and CDR2 is FQNNGV. The length of the CDR3 is 15 residues. The CDR3 DNA is TGTGCCAGCAGCAGAGCGGGAGGGAGCACAGATACGCAGTATTTT. Its translation is CASSRAGGSTDTQYF.

As concerns this clonotype: This likely stems from a read error, as it lies one base from a far larger clone. J is TRBJ2-7 and V is TRBV11-2, with D perhaps TRBD1 (5 bases). Per germline, CDR1 SGHAT and CDR2 FQNNGV. There are 14 residues in the CDR3. V dropped 4 bases and J dropped 7 bases, with 17 bases sitting between them. CDR3 in DNA: TGTGCCAGCAGCTCGTTAGTGGGGCTGGGGGAGCAGTACTTC. This codes for CASSSLVGLGEQYF.

V and J are TRBV30 and TRBJ2-1; no firm D call. The CDR3 is made up of 14 amino acids. The V end lost 2 bases, the J end lost 2 bases, and 10 bases lay between the germline ends. Germline CDR1 GTSNPN, CDR2 SVGIG (reference sequence). This chain's CDR3 is CAWSSLSTYNEQFF. The CDR3 DNA sequence: TGTGCCTGGAGTTCGTTGAGCACCTACAATGAGCAGTTCTTC.

This clonotype was counted ten times or more. The chain links TRBV29-1 to TRBJ2-3; possibly TRBD2 for D (6 bases). CDR1 and CDR2 from the germline V gene are SQVTM and ANQGSEA. The CDR3 spans 12 residues. V dropped 7 bases and J dropped 4 bases, with 12 bases sitting between them. For the CDR3, the DNA is TGCAGCGCGATACCTAGCGCAGATACGCAGTATTTT. Protein product: CSAIPSADTQYF.

This clonotype was seen repeatedly, ten times or more. The rearrangement joins TRBV29-1 to TRBJ2-7, with TRBD2 matching 7 bases. Germline assignment: CDR1 SQVTM and CDR2 ANQGSEA. The CDR3 spans 16 residues. V lost 4 bases, J lost 1 base, and 13 bases stayed unmatched. CDR3 sequence reads: CSVGVLSGSYSYEQYF. In DNA form, the CDR3 reads TGCAGCGTTGGAGTACTTAGCGGGTCCTATTCCTACGAGCAGTACTTC.

The table lists this clonotype with a few counts. The chain is built from TRBV5-4 and TRBJ2-7; D unclear. CDR3 length: 13 amino acids. Germline V gene sequence: CDR1 SGHNT, CDR2 YYREEE (reference sequence). V lost 1 base to trimming and J lost 4 bases, with 9 bases between them. CDR3 amino acids: CASSLPLSYEQYF. CDR3 DNA sequence: TGTGCCAGCAGCTTGCCGCTTTCTTACGAGCAGTACTTC. Looking up the rest from reference TRBV5-4 and TRBJ2-7 gives the full variable domain: ETGVTQSPTHLIKTRGQQVTLRCSSQSGHNTVSWYQQALGQGPQFIFQYYREEENGRGNFPPRFSGLQFPNYSSELNVNALELDDSALYLCASSLPLSYEQYFGPGTRLTVT.

The chain has TRBV28 and TRBJ2-2; 7 bases line up with TRBD2. Unmatched junction bases numbered 7, after V lost 3 bases and J lost 0 bases. This CDR3 comprises 17 residues. The germline V gene encodes CDR1 MDHEN and CDR2 SYDVKM. The CDR3, as DNA: TGTGCCAGCAGTTTTCCGCGGGGGACGACGAACACCGGGGAGCTGTTTTTT. This translates into CASSFPRGTTNTGELFF.

Comments on this clonotype: Just one base apart from a much larger clone, this may be a read error. This sequence joins TRBV20-1 and TRBJ2-1; tentatively, D is TRBD1 (6 bases). The V gene lost 6 bases and the J gene lost 10 bases, with 16 bases spanning the gap. There are 12 residues in the CDR3. Germline V gene sequence: CDR1 DFQATT, CDR2 SNEGSKA (reference sequence). CDR3 DNA sequence: TGCAGTGCCCCGAGGGGGATGTACGAGCAGTTCTTC. Its translation: CSAPRGMYEQFF.

This clonotype occurred a few times. This rearrangement joins TRBV28 to TRBJ1-2; 7 nucleotides match TRBD1. With 6 bases clipped from V and 4 bases from J, the junction kept 11 bases outside the gene matches. The CDR3 covers 15 residues. CDR1 is MDHEN and CDR2 is SYDVKM in the germline V gene. For the CDR3, the DNA is TGTGCCAGCAGCTCAACAGGGGACCAAGCCTATGGCTACACCTTC. It encodes CASSSTGDQAYGYTF.

This clonotype has only a few counts. V is TRBV5-1 and J is TRBJ1-4; D gene uncertain. Germline loops: CDR1 SGHRS, CDR2 YFSETQ. This CDR3 contains 15 residues. V was pared by 0 bases and J by 2 bases, with 8 bases between. This CDR3 is CASSLGTITNEKLFF. The CDR3 DNA follows: TGCGCCAGCAGCTTGGGGACGATTACTAATGAAAAACTGTTTTTT.

This clonotype occurred once. It is likely a read error: a sequence one base away is far more abundant. The rearrangement links TRBV7-8 to TRBJ2-1, with TRBD2 identical over 9 bases. The CDR3 spans 16 residues. The J segment lost 4 bases and the V segment lost 6 bases, leaving 10 bases of the junction unmatched. CDR1 and CDR2 (germline): SGHVS, FQNEAQ. CDR3 sequence (DNA): TGTGCCAGCAGGAACCGGCGGGAGGGCAGGTACAATGAGCAGTTCTTC. Its translation is CASRNRREGRYNEQFF.

This clonotype was seen ten or more times. The V call is TRBV12-3 or TRBV12-4, the J call TRBJ2-2; TRBD2 aligns across 15 bases. The CDR3 length is 19 residues. V shed 2 bases, J shed 5 bases, and the junction held 9 bases outside the gene matches. This chain's CDR3 is CASSLPTGLAGGRTGELFF. CDR3 coding DNA: TGTGCCAGCAGTTTACCGACGGGACTAGCGGGAGGTCGGACCGGGGAGCTGTTTTTT.